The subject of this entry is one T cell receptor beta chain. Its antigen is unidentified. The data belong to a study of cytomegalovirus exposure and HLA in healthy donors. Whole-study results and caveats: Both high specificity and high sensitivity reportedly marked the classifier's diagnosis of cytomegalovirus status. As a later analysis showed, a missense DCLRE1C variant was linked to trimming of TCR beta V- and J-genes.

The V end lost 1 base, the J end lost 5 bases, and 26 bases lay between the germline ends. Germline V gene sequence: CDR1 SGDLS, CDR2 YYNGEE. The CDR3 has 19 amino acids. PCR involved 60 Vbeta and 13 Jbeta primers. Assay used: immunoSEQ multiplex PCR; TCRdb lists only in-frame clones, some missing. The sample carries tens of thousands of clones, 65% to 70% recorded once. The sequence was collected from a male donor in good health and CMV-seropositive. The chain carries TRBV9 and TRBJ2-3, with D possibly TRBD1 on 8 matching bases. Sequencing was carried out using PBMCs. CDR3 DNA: TGTGCCAGCAGCGTATACAGGGGGACGAAGCGGGGCCCGGTAGATACGCAGTATTTT. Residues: CASSVYRGTKRGPVDTQYF.